This T cell receptor (beta chain) was recorded in a study of T cell responses to AZD1222 COVID-19 vaccine. Study conclusions and caveats: The donor cohort was predominantly white British with a female majority, and clonal diversity may have been underestimated.

Sequencing used immunoSEQ multiplex PCR; TCRdb keeps in-frame clones, though not all of them. The sample has 150,000 to 200,000 clones; 85% to 95% are singletons. Timing groups of about 4 and about 12 weeks for second doses were pooled. CDR3 length equals 14 residues. Germline V gene lookup returns CDR1 SGHTS and CDR2 YDEGEE. Trimming took off 1 base at V and 4 bases at J, with 9 bases between the two ends. To note about this clone: What it binds is not known.

The TCR originated in an adult who received the AZD1222 COVID-19 vaccine. Sequencing used peripheral blood, obtained 28 days after the second AZD1222 dose. V is TRBV5-8 and J is TRBJ2-1, with D possibly TRBD1 on 5 matching bases. The CDR3 DNA reads as TGTGCCAGCAGCTTGTTCCAGGGATACAATGAGCAGTTCTTC. Its protein is CASSLFQGYNEQFF.